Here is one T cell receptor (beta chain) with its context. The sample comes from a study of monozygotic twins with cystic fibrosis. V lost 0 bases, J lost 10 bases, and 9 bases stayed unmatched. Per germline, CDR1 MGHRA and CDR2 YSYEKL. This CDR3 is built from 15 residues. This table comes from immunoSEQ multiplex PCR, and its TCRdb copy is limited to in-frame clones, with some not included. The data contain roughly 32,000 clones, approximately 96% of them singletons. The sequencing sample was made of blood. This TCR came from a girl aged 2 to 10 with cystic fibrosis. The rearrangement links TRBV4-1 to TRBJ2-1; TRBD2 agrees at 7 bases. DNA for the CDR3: TGCGCCAGCAGCCAAGATCGGGGGGAGGGATGGGAGCAGTTCTTC. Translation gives CASSQDRGEGWEQFF.